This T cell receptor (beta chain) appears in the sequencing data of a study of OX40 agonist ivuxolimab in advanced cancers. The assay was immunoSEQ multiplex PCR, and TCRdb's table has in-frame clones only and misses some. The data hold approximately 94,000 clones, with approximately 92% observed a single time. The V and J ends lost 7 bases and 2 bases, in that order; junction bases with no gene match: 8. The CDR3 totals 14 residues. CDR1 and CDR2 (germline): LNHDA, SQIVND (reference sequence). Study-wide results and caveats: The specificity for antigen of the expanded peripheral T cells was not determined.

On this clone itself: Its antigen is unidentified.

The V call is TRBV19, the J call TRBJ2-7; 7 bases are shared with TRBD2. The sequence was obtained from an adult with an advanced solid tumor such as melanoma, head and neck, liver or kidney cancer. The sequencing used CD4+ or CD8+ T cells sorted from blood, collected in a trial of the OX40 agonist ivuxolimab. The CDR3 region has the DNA TGTGCCAGTAAGTCGGCTAGCGGAGCCTACGAGCAGTACTTC. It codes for CASKSASGAYEQYF.